Presented here are 30 T cell receptor beta chains from one specimen sequenced in a study of T cell repertoires in cytomegalovirus infection. TCRdb re-derived calls from the reads in MiXCR, one entry per CDR3 protein. The sample has fewer than 1,000,000 distinct CDR3 sequences; approximately 33% are singletons. Their target antigens are unknown. The sample here was cultured CD8+ T cells from PBMCs, taken from culture after CMV antigen stimulation. Receptors were obtained from a human donor in good health (CMV status not recorded). Some clones in this sample may be carry-over from other donors' samples.

V usage is TRBV6-2 or TRBV6-3 and J usage is TRBJ1-5, with 11 bases lining up with TRBD1. The V gene end was trimmed by 3 bases and the J gene end by 8 bases; junction bases not matched to a gene: 6. CDR1 MNHEY and CDR2 SVGEGT come from the germline V gene. The CDR3 consists of 15 residues. The CDR3 spells CASSYGQGALEPQHF. The CDR3 bases are TGTGCCAGCAGTTATGGACAGGGGGCGTTGGAGCCCCAGCATTTT.

The chain carries TRBV12-5 and TRBJ1-6, with 8 bases that match TRBD1. Germline values: CDR1 LGHNT, CDR2 FRNRAP. V trimming: 10 bases; J trimming: 7 bases; junction bases outside the gene matches: 6. This CDR3 comprises 13 residues. The CDR3 is CATESGGNSPLHF. CDR3 in DNA: TGTGCTACCGAATCAGGGGGCAATTCACCCCTCCACTTT. The entire variable domain, with the rest obtained from reference TRBV12-5 and TRBJ1-6, is as follows: DARVTQTPRHKVTEMGQEVTMRCQPILGHNTVFWYRQTMMQGLELLAYFRNRAPLDDSGMPKDRFSAEMPDATLATLKIQPSEPRDSAVYFCATESGGNSPLHFGNGTRLTVT.

The CDR3 region is CASSLDVAGSSGTQYF. DNA for the CDR3: TGTGCCAGCAGCTTAGACGTAGCGGGGTCATCGGGGACCCAGTACTTC. V gene TRBV7-4 combines with J gene TRBJ2-5; 8 bases are shared with TRBD2. CDR3 length equals 16 residues. The V and J ends lost 1 base and 7 bases, in that order; junction bases with no gene match: 11. Germline V gene data show CDR1 as SGHVT and CDR2 as SQSDAQ.

V is TRBV5-1 and J is TRBJ2-1; D is possibly TRBD1 (6 bases). Trimming took 4 bases from V and 4 from J, leaving 12 bases between them. From germline, CDR1 is SGHRS and CDR2 YFSETQ. The CDR3 totals 14 residues. The CDR3 reads CASSIRDIYNEQFF. In DNA form, the CDR3 reads TGCGCCAGCAGCATCCGGGACATATACAATGAGCAGTTCTTC. Drawing the rest from reference TRBV5-1 and TRBJ2-1, the complete variable domain is KAGVTQTPRYLIKTRGQQVTLSCSPISGHRSVSWYQQTPGQGLQFLFEYFSETQRNKGNFPGRFSGRQFSNSRSEMNVSTLELGDSALYLCASSIRDIYNEQFFGPGTRLTVL.

This clonotype was counted many times. V is TRBV7-2 and J is TRBJ2-3; the match to TRBD2 covers 8 bases. The CDR3 runs to 16 residues. With V trimmed by 5 bases and J by 2 bases, 9 bases remained unmatched. CDR1 and CDR2 (germline): SGHTA, FQGNSA. CDR3 coding DNA: TGTGCCAGCAGCCTTAGCGGGGACCACCTCACAGATACGCAGTATTTT. Its protein is CASSLSGDHLTDTQYF.

This clonotype was seen ten or more times. The V call is TRBV7-8, the J call TRBJ2-5; 11 bases are a match to TRBD2. Germline lookup yields CDR1 SGHVS and CDR2 FQNEAQ. The J segment lost 1 base and the V segment lost 3 bases, leaving 7 bases of the junction unmatched. The CDR3 consists of 17 residues. The CDR3 sequence is CASSFDTSGGLQETQYF. CDR3 DNA: TGTGCCAGCAGCTTTGATACTAGCGGGGGACTCCAAGAGACCCAGTACTTC.

This clonotype was observed at least ten times. The chain combines TRBV7-3 with TRBJ2-5; 7 nucleotides align to TRBD1. The V gene end was trimmed by 0 bases and the J gene end by 5 bases; junction bases not matched to a gene: 0. There are 13 residues in the CDR3. The germline CDR1 and CDR2 sequences are SGHTA and FQGTGA. This chain's CDR3 is CASSLTTGETQYF. CDR3 nucleotide sequence: TGTGCCAGCAGCTTAACGACAGGGGAGACCCAGTACTTC.

This clonotype was detected a few times. The chain joins TRBV27 to TRBJ2-1, with 12 positions matching TRBD1. The ends lost 0 bases at V and 9 bases at J; junction bases unmatched: 6. The length of the CDR3 is 16 residues. In germline, CDR1 is MNHEY, CDR2 SMNVEV (reference sequence). Here the CDR3 DNA reads TGTGCCAGCAGTTTATCTGGGACAGGGGGCTTTGGTGAGCAGTTCTTC. This gives the protein CASSLSGTGGFGEQFF.

The sample holds many counts of this clonotype. The chain uses TRBV7-2 and TRBJ2-2; D possibly corresponds to TRBD1 (6 bases). CDR1 SGHTA and CDR2 FQGNSA come from the germline V gene. This CDR3 has 17 amino acids. Trimming shortened V by 3 bases and J by 3 bases, and 17 bases separated the two germline ends. CDR3 in amino acids: CASSFETGFWDTGELFF. Written as DNA, the CDR3 is TGTGCCAGCAGCTTCGAGACAGGCTTTTGGGACACCGGGGAGCTGTTTTTT.

This clonotype was observed at least ten times. Here the CDR3 DNA reads TGTGCCAGCAGCAGACTAGCGGGGGGACAGTTCTTC. Translated, it gives CASSRLAGGQFF. This chain joins TRBV6-1 and TRBJ2-1; TRBD2 matches 13 bases. V shed 6 bases, J shed 13 bases, and the junction held 3 bases outside the gene matches. Per germline, CDR1 MNHNS and CDR2 SASEGT. The CDR3 covers 12 residues.

V and J are TRBV2 and TRBJ1-5; 8 nucleotides agree with TRBD1. This CDR3 has 18 amino acids. Trimming at V came to 10 bases and at J to 0 bases, leaving 17 bases not matched to a gene. Germline V gives CDR1 SNHLY, CDR2 FYNNEI. The CDR3 loop is CATRGPGQGSDSNQPQHF. In DNA, the CDR3 is TGTGCCACCCGAGGACCCGGACAGGGTTCCGATAGCAATCAGCCCCAGCATTTT.

The chain employs TRBV5-8 and TRBJ2-4, with 8 bases aligning to TRBD2. This CDR3 has 15 residues. Per the germline V gene, CDR1 is SGHTS and CDR2 is YDEGEE. The junction had 8 bases not matched to a gene; V was cut back by 6 bases and J by 3 bases. The CDR3 is CASIQAGGGKNIQYF. The CDR3 nucleotides read TGTGCCAGCATTCAGGCGGGGGGCGGCAAAAACATTCAGTACTTC.

This clonotype occurred a few times. The rearrangement links TRBV27 to TRBJ2-3; D may be TRBD1 (6 bases). Deletions cut 5 bases from V and 1 base from J, with 19 bases between. Germline V gives CDR1 MNHEY, CDR2 SMNVEV (reference sequence). This CDR3 has 17 residues. This CDR3 reads CASSRPPRDIRTDTQYF. CDR3 sequence (DNA): TGTGCCAGCAGTCGTCCGCCCCGGGACATACGCACAGATACGCAGTATTTT.

This clonotype has more than one count but fewer than ten. The V call is TRBV19, the J call TRBJ2-5; TRBD1 or TRBD2 may be the D gene (5 bases each). This CDR3 comprises 19 residues. V lost 1 base and J 4 bases, leaving 25 bases between the germline ends. Germline V gives CDR1 LNHDA, CDR2 SQIVND (reference sequence). CDR3 protein: CASSIGVRGNRIERETQYF. CDR3 DNA sequence: TGTGCCAGTAGTATAGGAGTCCGGGGCAACCGCATTGAGAGAGAGACCCAGTACTTC.

The chain carries TRBV25-1 and TRBJ2-5; D gene uncertain. There are 17 residues in the CDR3. V gave up 2 bases and J gave up 3 bases, with 19 bases separating them. Germline CDR1 and CDR2: MGHDK and SYGVNS. This CDR3 reads CASSEPKRLTPEETQYF. The CDR3 nucleotides read TGTGCCAGCAGTGAACCAAAGAGGCTTACACCCGAAGAGACCCAGTACTTC. Based on the CDR3 plus reference TRBV25-1 and TRBJ2-5, the full variable domain is EADIYQTPRYLVIGTGKKITLECSQTMGHDKMYWYQQDPGMELHLIHYSYGVNSTEKGDLSSESTVSRIRTEHFPLTLESARPSHTSQYLCASSEPKRLTPEETQYFGPGTRLLVL.

This clonotype showed up just a few times. The J gene is TRBJ1-2, the V gene TRBV19; D might be TRBD1 (5 bases). This CDR3 comprises 15 residues. Germline assignment: CDR1 LNHDA and CDR2 SQIVND (reference sequence). Trimming left V 7 bases short and J 8 bases short, with 23 bases between. CDR3 in DNA: TGTGCCAGTACGACTCGAGGGACTTTTTCGATAGGCTACACCTTC. Translating gives CASTTRGTFSIGYTF.

This clonotype has a handful of counts. The chain recombines TRBV7-6 with TRBJ2-1, with 8 nucleotides matching TRBD1. CDR1 and CDR2 (germline): SGHVS, FNYEAQ. Trimming removed 2 bases from V and 8 bases from J; junction bases left unmatched: 8. The CDR3 runs to 15 residues. CDR3 DNA sequence: TGTGCCAGCAGCTTACCGGGACAGGCGTTGGATGAGCAGTTCTTC. It specifies CASSLPGQALDEQFF.

The V and J genes are TRBV15 and TRBJ1-2, with 9 positions matching TRBD1. Per the germline V gene, CDR1 is LNHNV and CDR2 is YYDKDF (reference sequence). The CDR3 has 18 amino acids. Trimming at V came to 3 bases and at J to 2 bases, leaving 13 bases not matched to a gene. CDR3 nucleotide sequence: TGTGCCACCAGCAGCGGCTTCCTTCGGGACAGGGACAACTATGGCTACACCTTC. It specifies CATSSGFLRDRDNYGYTF.

The genes are TRBV27 and TRBJ2-5, with D perhaps TRBD1 (5 bases). This CDR3 is 14 amino acids long. Germline assignment: CDR1 MNHEY and CDR2 SMNVEV (reference sequence). The V gene lost 5 bases and the J gene lost 1 base, with 11 bases spanning the gap. CDR3 in amino acids: CASSRRGPQETQYF. The CDR3, as DNA: TGTGCCAGCAGTCGTAGGGGTCCCCAAGAGACCCAGTACTTC.

This clonotype was seen many times. The chain recombines TRBV7-6 with TRBJ2-4; 8 bases map to TRBD1. This CDR3 has 16 amino acids. The junction had 6 bases not matched to a gene; V was cut back by 4 bases and J by 1 base. CDR1 is SGHVS, CDR2 FNYEAQ, per germline. CDR3 DNA: TGTGCCAGCAGCTCTACAGGGGGTGGGGCCAAAAACATTCAGTACTTC. It codes for CASSSTGGGAKNIQYF.

This clonotype was counted between two and nine times. The chain combines TRBV15 with TRBJ2-3, with 9 bases fitting TRBD2. J was trimmed by 6 bases and V by 2 bases; bases with no gene match: 6. Germline V CDR1 and CDR2: LNHNV, YYDKDF (reference sequence). CDR3 length: 15 residues. CDR3: CATSRLAGSGDTQYF. For the CDR3, the DNA is TGTGCCACCAGCAGACTAGCGGGGTCTGGGGATACGCAGTATTTT.

This chain links TRBV2 with TRBJ2-3, with 9 positions matching TRBD1. The CDR3 consists of 17 residues. V shed 8 bases, J shed 4 bases, and the junction held 16 bases outside the gene matches. In germline, CDR1 is SNHLY, CDR2 FYNNEI. The CDR3: CASSWTGTGIPADTQYF. In DNA form, the CDR3 reads TGTGCCAGCTCCTGGACCGGGACAGGGATTCCTGCAGATACGCAGTATTTT. Based on the CDR3 plus reference TRBV2 and TRBJ2-3, the full variable domain is EPEVTQTPSHQVTQMGQEVILRCVPISNHLYFYWYRQILGQKVEFLVSFYNNEISEKSEIFDDQFSVERPDGSNFTLKIRSTKLEDSAMYFCASSWTGTGIPADTQYFGPGTRLTVL.

The table lists this clonotype with a few counts. This rearrangement joins TRBV7-2 to TRBJ2-5, with TRBD2 matching over 7 bases. The ends lost 6 bases at V and 3 bases at J; junction bases unmatched: 7. Germline CDR1 is SGHTA and CDR2 is FQGNSA. This CDR3 is 14 amino acids long. CDR3 region: CASRPFLAEETQYF. DNA for the CDR3: TGTGCCAGCAGACCATTTCTAGCGGAAGAGACCCAGTACTTC. Combining the CDR3 with reference TRBV7-2 and TRBJ2-5 gives the whole variable domain GAGVSQSPSNKVTEKGKDVELRCDPISGHTALYWYRQSLGQGLEFLIYFQGNSAPDKSGLPSDRFSAERTGGSVSTLTIQRTQQEDSAVYLCASRPFLAEETQYFGPGTRLLVL.

The rearrangement links TRBV19 to TRBJ2-5; D is undetermined. V lost 1 base, J lost 1 base, and 10 bases lay in between. This CDR3 has 15 residues. CDR1 is LNHDA, CDR2 SQIVND, per germline (reference sequence). As DNA, the CDR3 is TGTGCCAGTAGTATAGTTGTAGGCAGCCAAGAGACCCAGTACTTC. This translates into CASSIVVGSQETQYF.

The rearrangement links TRBV28 to TRBJ2-5; 7 bases map to TRBD1. This CDR3 contains 18 residues. After removal of 4 bases from V and 2 bases from J, the junction contained 16 bases not matched to a gene. Germline CDR1 is MDHEN and CDR2 is SYDVKM. The CDR3 reads CASSSGTAPRNSQETQYF. The CDR3 DNA reads as TGTGCCAGCAGTTCCGGGACAGCGCCCCGAAATTCACAAGAGACCCAGTACTTC.

This clonotype was observed a few times. The chain has TRBV6-2 or TRBV6-3 and TRBJ2-1; 9 bases map to TRBD1. Germline CDR1 and CDR2: MNHEY and SVGEGT. The ends lost 5 bases at V and 3 bases at J; junction bases unmatched: 11. This CDR3 region has 17 residues. Here the CDR3 DNA reads TGTGCCAGCAGTGAACTGGGGGACAGGGCCGGCTACAATGAGCAGTTCTTC. Its translation: CASSELGDRAGYNEQFF.

This clonotype has more than one count but fewer than ten. The V gene is TRBV12-3 or TRBV12-4, the J gene TRBJ2-7, with 11 bases lining up with TRBD1. V was pared by 4 bases and J by 6 bases, with 2 bases of the junction left unmatched. The CDR3 is 13 residues long. The DNA for the CDR3 is TGTGCCAGCAGTTACGGGACAGGGGGCGAGCAGTACGTC. Amino acid sequence: CASSYGTGGEQYV.

The genes are TRBV11-3 and TRBJ2-2, with 10 positions matching TRBD2. V was pared by 5 bases and J by 0 bases, with 9 bases of the junction left unmatched. The germline V gene has CDR1 SGHNT and CDR2 YENEEA. The CDR3 has 18 residues. The chain's CDR3 is CASSQGSSGGTNTGELFF. DNA for the CDR3: TGTGCCAGCAGCCAAGGATCTAGCGGGGGCACGAACACCGGGGAGCTGTTTTTT.

On this clonotype itself: The conserved phenylalanine or tryptophan is not found at the CDR3 terminus, so this likely reflects a read error. The chain links TRBV11-2 to TRBJ2-1; TRBD2 matches 12 bases. The V gene end was trimmed by 4 bases and the J gene end by 5 bases; junction bases not matched to a gene: 18. Germline V gives CDR1 SGHAT, CDR2 FQNNGV. The CDR3 is 20 amino acids. The CDR3 sequence: CASSSTRGLAGGPYDNEQFI. The CDR3 DNA follows: TGTGCCAGCAGCTCCACTAGGGGGCTAGCGGGGGGGCCGTATGACAATGAGCAGTTCATC.

The sample holds a few counts of this clonotype. The chain carries TRBV5-1 and TRBJ1-1; 7 bases line up with TRBD1. Germline V CDR1 and CDR2: SGHRS, YFSETQ. V gave up 7 bases and J gave up 5 bases; unmatched junction bases: 11. This CDR3 region has 14 residues. In DNA form, the CDR3 reads TGCGCCAGCGAACCTGCAGGGGGTCGGACTGAAGCTTTCTTT. This codes for CASEPAGGRTEAFF.